This TCR beta chain was sequenced in a study of preoperative IRX-2 immunotherapy in early breast cancer. Treatment meaning: preoperative locoregional IRX-2 cytokine immunotherapy. Trimming shortened V by 2 bases and J by 3 bases, and 14 bases separated the two germline ends. The CDR3 spans 16 residues. Germline CDR1 SGHDN, CDR2 FVKESK. TCRdb keeps only in-frame clones here, not all; method: immunoSEQ multiplex PCR. The sample lists more than 20,000 clones, 70% to 90% occurring once. The sequence came from a human donor with breast cancer. Material: lymph node tissue, obtained after IRX-2 immunotherapy. The chain employs TRBV14 and TRBJ1-3; D gene uncertain. CDR3 loop: CASSQSTAGGGNTIYF. CDR3 nucleotides: TGTGCCAGCAGCCAATCCACAGCCGGAGGTGGAAACACCATATATTTT.